Following are 25 T cell receptor beta chains from one sample sequenced in a study of breast tumors, draining lymph nodes, adjacent tissues. Samples came from axillary lymph nodes draining the breast cancer. TCRdb fed the multiplex PCR reads into MiXCR, producing one record per CDR3 protein. Of about 180,000 distinct CDR3 sequences listed, approximately 30% are singletons. Sequencing was done on a sample of axillary lymph node tissue. The receptors shown here come from a female donor with breast cancer. Some clones in this sample may be carry-over from other donors' samples.

For this clonotype: Being one base from a much bigger clone, this may be a read error. Here the CDR3 omits its conserved ending phenylalanine or tryptophan, so a read error is the likely source. The chain uses TRBV19 and TRBJ1-2, with D perhaps matching TRBD1 (5 bases). This CDR3 has 16 amino acids. Trimming removed 4 bases at V and 1 base at J, with 16 bases between. CDR1 is LNHDA and CDR2 is SQIVND in the germline V gene (reference sequence). The CDR3 loop is CASSNAGSPINYGYTS. In nucleotides, the CDR3 is TGTGCCAGTAGTAACGCAGGGAGCCCGATTAACTATGGCTACACCTCC.

This clonotype showed up just a few times. The chain is built from TRBV19 and TRBJ2-1; 12 nucleotides line up with TRBD2. Looked up from germline, CDR1 is LNHDA and CDR2 is SQIVND (reference sequence). This CDR3 spans 15 amino acids. The V segment lost 2 bases and the J segment 7 bases; nucleotides outside the gene matches: 3. CDR3 sequence (DNA): TGTGCCAGTAGTATACTAGCGGGGGGGAATAATGAGCAGTTCTTC. This sequence encodes CASSILAGGNNEQFF.

This clonotype was seen repeatedly, ten times or more. This chain connects TRBV29-1 to TRBJ1-2, with 9 bases fitting TRBD1. The CDR3 contains 13 residues. Germline values: CDR1 SQVTM, CDR2 ANQGSEA. Trimming took 4 bases from V and 2 from J; bases not matched to a gene: 2. CDR3 DNA sequence: TGCAGCGTTGGACAGGGGGACAACTATGGCTACACCTTC. Amino acid sequence: CSVGQGDNYGYTF.

Comments on this clonotype: Sequence at one end of the junction differs from germline and may be a read error. The chain uses TRBV5-8 and TRBJ2-1, with D perhaps TRBD1 (6 bases). The CDR3 is 14 amino acids. CDR1 and CDR2 (germline): SGHTS, YDEGEE. The CDR3 here is CANSLGSGVNEQFF. In DNA form, the CDR3 reads TGTGCCAACAGCTTGGGCTCAGGGGTCAATGAGCAGTTCTTC.

This clonotype appeared once. A much larger clonotype is one base distant, so this may be a read error. Because the CDR3 is missing its conserved closing phenylalanine or tryptophan, this is likely a read error. This rearrangement joins TRBV30 to TRBJ2-3; a possible D gene is TRBD2 (6 bases). The CDR3 totals 15 residues. V was trimmed by 1 base and J by 1 base, leaving 12 bases between them. Germline V CDR1 and CDR2: GTSNPN, SVGIG (reference sequence). The DNA of the CDR3 is TGTGCCTGGAGTGCGGGGCGGGAAGGCACAGATACGCAGTATCTT. Its protein is CAWSAGREGTDTQYL.

Judged by abundance, this clonotype is medium-sized (0.01 to 0.1%). This chain links TRBV25-1 with TRBJ1-5, with unresolved D. V shed 7 bases and J shed 4 bases, with 8 bases lying between them. In germline, CDR1 is MGHDK, CDR2 SYGVNS. The CDR3 has 12 residues. For the CDR3, the DNA is TGTGCCAGCACGGCTGGGAATCAGCCCCAGCATTTT. This sequence encodes CASTAGNQPQHF.

This clonotype was found many times. A much larger clonotype is one base distant, so this may be a read error. Because the CDR3's place on the DNA is in doubt, the DNA is left out and the CDR3 is given as listed by TCRdb. The genes are TRBV7-9 and TRBJ2-6; TRBD1 is taken as the D call from the table, unchecked against the DNA. CDR1 and CDR2 from the germline V gene are SEHNR and FQNEAQ (reference sequence). The CDR3 adds up to 15 amino acids, both ends counted. The CDR3 loop reads CASSPWAAGANVLPF.

This clonotype showed up many times. V is TRBV5-4 and J is TRBJ1-5, with D unresolved. The germline V and J ends were trimmed by 7 bases and 4 bases, with 6 bases remaining between them. Germline CDR1 reads SGHNT; CDR2 reads YYREEE (reference sequence). The CDR3 spans 11 residues. DNA for the CDR3: TGTGCCAGCGGACGGAATCAGCCCCAGCATTTT. Translation gives CASGRNQPQHF.

For this clonotype: A much more abundant neighbour one base away suggests this may be a read error. The genes are TRBV9 and TRBJ2-1; either TRBD1 or TRBD2 may fit D (5 bases each). The CDR3 covers 14 residues. Trimming took 4 bases from V and 5 from J, leaving 13 bases between them. CDR1 is SGDLS, CDR2 YYNGEE, per germline. In nucleotides, the CDR3 is TGTGCCAGCAGCCCGAGAGGGGTCAACAATGAGCAGTTCTTC. Translation: CASSPRGVNNEQFF.

This clonotype was seen at least ten times. This rearrangement joins TRBV5-4 to TRBJ1-4; 11 bases are shared with TRBD1. After removal of 4 bases from V and 3 bases from J, the junction contained 2 bases not matched to a gene. Germline CDR1 is SGHNT and CDR2 is YYREEE (reference sequence). The CDR3 runs to 15 residues. The CDR3 nucleotides read TGTGCCAGCAGCGCGGGACAGGGGGCTAATGAAAAACTGTTTTTT. Translation gives CASSAGQGANEKLFF.

CDR3 coding DNA: TGTGCCAGCAGTTACTCCGGGATGGGCAATCAGCCCCAGCATTTT. Amino acids: CASSYSGMGNQPQHF. The chain joins TRBV6-6 to TRBJ1-5; D remains ambiguous. The germline V and J ends were trimmed by 0 bases and 2 bases, with 8 bases remaining between them. The CDR3 has 15 amino acids. The V gene's germline CDR1 is MNHNY and CDR2 SVGAGI (reference sequence).

The chain employs TRBV9 and TRBJ1-2, with D unclear. Germline loops: CDR1 SGDLS, CDR2 YYNGEE. The length of the CDR3 is 15 residues. Trimming took 4 bases from V and 6 from J, leaving 19 bases between them. The chain's CDR3 is CASSQEVRSTHGYTF. DNA for the CDR3: TGTGCCAGCAGCCAAGAGGTCCGTTCGACCCATGGCTACACCTTC.

This clonotype showed up many times. The rearrangement uses TRBV27 and TRBJ2-2; D not resolved. V was shortened by 3 bases and J by 0 bases, with 5 bases between the two germline ends. This CDR3 has 14 residues. Germline V CDR1 and CDR2: MNHEY, SMNVEV (reference sequence). The CDR3 nucleotides are TGTGCCAGCAGTTTGTGGGCGAACACCGGGGAGCTGTTTTTT. Amino acids: CASSLWANTGELFF.

CDR3 region: CATSSTGTGLLGNTIYF. The CDR3, as DNA: TGTGCCACCAGCAGTACCGGGACAGGGCTTTTAGGAAACACCATATATTTT. This chain uses TRBV15 with TRBJ1-3, with 9 bases matching TRBD1. With 3 bases clipped from V and 4 bases from J, the junction kept 10 bases outside the gene matches. Germline values: CDR1 LNHNV, CDR2 YYDKDF (reference sequence). CDR3 length equals 17 residues.

This clonotype has a count of ten or more. This rearrangement joins TRBV7-9 to TRBJ2-1, with D possibly being TRBD2 (5 bases). CDR3 length: 15 residues. With 5 bases removed from V and 4 bases from J, the gap between germline ends came to 15 bases. From germline, CDR1 is SEHNR and CDR2 FQNEAQ (reference sequence). The CDR3 DNA reads TGTGCCAGCAGCCGGGCCGGGGATCCTTACAATGAGCAGTTCTTC. This gives the protein CASSRAGDPYNEQFF.

A remark on this clonotype: A much larger clone differs by one base, so this may be a read error. This rearrangement joins TRBV6-6 to TRBJ2-1; possible D gene TRBD2, 5 bases. Germline CDR1 MNHNY, CDR2 SVGAGI (reference sequence). CDR3 length: 11 amino acids. V was clipped by 7 bases and J by 9 bases, with 10 bases between them. CDR3 DNA sequence: TGTGCCAGCATTCGGACTGGTGAGCAGTTCTTC. This gives the protein CASIRTGEQFF.

This clonotype has at least ten counts. The chain recombines TRBV7-9 with TRBJ1-5, with D perhaps matching TRBD1 (5 bases). The V gene lost 4 bases and the J gene lost 0 bases, with 10 bases spanning the gap. In germline, CDR1 is SEHNR, CDR2 FQNEAQ (reference sequence). The CDR3 runs to 15 residues. In DNA, the CDR3 is TGTGCCAGCAGCTGGGGGTCTAATAGCAATCAGCCCCAGCATTTT. Residues: CASSWGSNSNQPQHF.

This clonotype was counted ten times or more. The chain recombines TRBV29-1 with TRBJ2-6, with TRBD1 identical over 10 bases. The CDR3 loop spans 16 amino acids. The J segment lost 4 bases and the V segment lost 5 bases, leaving 8 bases of the junction unmatched. The germline CDR1 and CDR2 sequences are SQVTM and ANQGSEA. The CDR3 DNA sequence: TGCAGCGTTCGGGACAGGGGTTCGTACGGGGCCAACGTCCTGACTTTC. As protein: CSVRDRGSYGANVLTF.

Points on this clonotype: A read error may explain this, as a much larger clone is one base away. The rearrangement uses TRBV9 and TRBJ2-1; 8 bases line up with TRBD1. V lost 4 bases and J lost 5; bases outside the gene matches: 14. Germline loops: CDR1 SGDLS, CDR2 YYNGEE. The CDR3 runs to 17 residues. The CDR3 region has the DNA TGTGCCAGCAGCTTCGAATCCGGGACAGGTCGACACAATGAGCAGTTCTTC. Translated, it gives CASSFESGTGRHNEQFF.

In regard to this clonotype: This sequence may be a read error, since a much larger clone differs from it by one base. This sequence joins TRBV11-1 and TRBJ1-2; D remains unclear. CDR1 and CDR2 (germline): SGHAT, FQDESV (reference sequence). The CDR3 spans 16 residues. CDR3 loop: CAGSLGWGFLVYGYTF. CDR3 nucleotide sequence: TGTGCCGGCAGCCTTGGGTGGGGATTTTTGGTCTATGGCTACACCTTC. The entire variable domain, with the rest obtained from reference TRBV11-1 and TRBJ1-2, is as follows: EAEVAQSPRYKITEKSQAVAFWCDPISGHATLYWYRQILGQGPELLVQFQDESVVDDSQLPKDRFSAERLKGVDSTLKIQPAELGDSAMYLCAGSLGWGFLVYGYTFGSGTRLTVV.

The chain joins TRBV7-3 to TRBJ2-1; 12 bases are a match to TRBD2. V shed 5 bases, J shed 5 bases, and the junction held 19 bases outside the gene matches. CDR1 SGHTA and CDR2 FQGTGA come from the germline V gene. This CDR3 contains 20 residues. The CDR3: CASSPPPGLAGRNNHNEQFF. CDR3 coding DNA: TGTGCCAGCAGCCCCCCCCCAGGACTAGCGGGAAGGAACAATCACAATGAGCAGTTCTTC.

This clonotype was seen many times. The chain couples TRBV20-1 to TRBJ1-5, with D maybe TRBD1 (5 bases). Per germline, CDR1 DFQATT and CDR2 SNEGSKA (reference sequence). The CDR3 consists of 15 residues. Deletions cut 0 bases from V and 7 bases from J, with 16 bases between. The CDR3 reads CSARDRQGRGQPQHF. DNA of the CDR3: TGCAGTGCTAGAGACCGGCAGGGAAGAGGGCAGCCCCAGCATTTT.

This clonotype was detected many times. The V call is TRBV11-3, the J call TRBJ2-7, with D possibly TRBD1 on 6 matching bases. This CDR3 comprises 12 residues. Germline CDR1 SGHNT, CDR2 YENEEA. V gave up 4 bases and J gave up 3 bases, with 7 bases separating them. The CDR3 bases are TGTGCCAGCAGCTCGGACAGCTACGAGCAGTACTTC. It encodes CASSSDSYEQYF.

Comments on this clonotype: One end of the junction varies from germline; a read error may be responsible. The chain combines TRBV20-1 with TRBJ2-7; weak D call: TRBD2 (7 bases). There are 17 residues in the CDR3. CDR1 DFQATT and CDR2 SNEGSKA come from the germline V gene (reference sequence). Here the CDR3 reads CSAHGRKGGLSSYERYF. The CDR3, as DNA: TGCAGTGCGCACGGTAGAAAGGGGGGGCTAAGCTCCTACGAGCGGTACTTC.

This clonotype was seen a few times. The V and J genes are TRBV12-3 or TRBV12-4 and TRBJ2-1, with D unclear. The V gene lost 5 bases and the J gene lost 0 bases, with 8 bases spanning the gap. The CDR3 totals 14 residues. CDR3 in amino acids: CASSKGGSYNEQFF. The CDR3 DNA reads as TGTGCCAGCAGTAAAGGTGGCTCCTACAATGAGCAGTTCTTC.